This is a list of T cell receptor beta chains from one sample in a study of blood T cells in healthy people across ages. TCRdb reanalysed the 5' RACE reads using MiXCR and keeps one entry per CDR3 protein. The data show under 750,000 distinct CDR3 sequences, more than 45% seen once. What was sequenced was blood. These receptor sequences come from a man at least 80 years old in good health. Each CDR3 is given with its conserved first and last residue. The D gene is left open where the match is weak. Part of the rows lack a size; the others show once, few, many or a class for expanded clones.

>NA|TRBD1|TRBJ2-1|TRBV6-5
TGTGCCAGCAGTTCTGGGGACAGCTACAATAAGCAGTTCTTC
CASSSGDSYNKQFF
>NA|TRBD1|TRBJ1-4|TRBV7-9
TGTGCCAGCAGCCCTGGGACAGGGATTATTAATGAAAAACTGTTTTTT
CASSPGTGIINEKLFF
>NA|NA|TRBJ2-1|TRBV7-3
TGTGCCAGCAGCCCGGACCCCTCCGATGAGCAGTTCTTC
CASSPDPSDEQFF
>few|TRBD2|TRBJ2-3|TRBV18
TGTGCCAGCCTGCGATCGGGGGGAGATACGCAGTATTTT
CASLRSGGDTQYF
>NA|TRBD2|TRBJ2-1|TRBV7-2
TGTGCCAGCAGTCAAGGACTAGCGGACTACGATGAGCAGTTCTTC
CASSQGLADYDEQFF
>few|NA|TRBJ2-5|TRBV7-2
TGTGCCAGCAGCTTCCTAGGTGATGAGACCCAGTACTTC
CASSFLGDETQYF
>few|TRBD2|TRBJ2-7|TRBV20-1
TGCAGTGCCGACAAACCTGGACTAGCGGGACACTACGAGCAGTACTTC
CSADKPGLAGHYEQYF
>NA|TRBD1|TRBJ2-5|TRBV20-1
TGCAGTGCTAGTTTCCCGCAGGGGGAGTGGAAAGAGACCCAGTACTTC
CSASFPQGEWKETQYF
>NA|TRBD2|TRBJ2-3|TRBV5-1
TGCGCCAGCAGCCAGGAGGCGGGGGGCCATTTAACGTATACGCAGTATTTT
CASSQEAGGHLTYTQYF
>NA|TRBD1|TRBJ2-7|TRBV10-3
TGTGCCACCGGCCGGGACAGTGGGGCCTACGAGCAGTACTTC
CATGRDSGAYEQYF
>NA|NA|TRBJ2-7|TRBV18
TGTGCCAGCTCACCTGTGCCTGTGGGCGAGCAGTACTTC
CASSPVPVGEQYF
>once|NA|TRBJ2-1|TRBV28
TGTGCCAGCAGTTTAGTAACCCTCCCAAACAATGAGCAGTTCTTC
CASSLVTLPNNEQFF
>NA|NA|TRBJ2-5|TRBV5-1
TGCGCCAGCAGCTTCCTACAGGAAAACCAAGAGACCCAGTACTTC
CASSFLQENQETQYF
>many|NA|TRBJ2-1|TRBV20-1
TGCAGTGCTAGAGATGGTGAGCAGTTCTTC
CSARDGEQFF
>NA|TRBD2|TRBJ2-4|TRBV6-6
TGTGCCAGCGGGAGGGGCCGTGAAAACATTCAGTACTTC
CASGRGRENIQYF
>few|TRBD1|TRBJ1-5|TRBV7-9
TGTGCCAGCAGCTTAGACAGCCGACAGGGTGGGAATCAGCCCCAGCATTTT
CASSLDSRQGGNQPQHF
>many|NA|TRBJ2-3|TRBV29-1
TGCAGCGTTGGTGGGGGCACAGATACGCAGTATTTT
CSVGGGTDTQYF
>few|TRBD1|TRBJ2-7|TRBV5-1
TGCGCCAGCACAGGGGGCCACGAGCAGTACTTC
CASTGGHEQYF
>NA|NA|TRBJ2-1|TRBV6-2/TRBV6-3
TGTGCCAGCAGTTACCGTGGCGGGGGCAGGGGAAATGAGCAGTTCTTC
CASSYRGGGRGNEQFF
>NA|NA|TRBJ1-2|TRBV7-2
TGTGCCAGCAGCTCCAGTCGGTATGGCTACACCTTC
CASSSSRYGYTF
>NA|TRBD1|TRBJ2-2|TRBV6-5
TGTGCCAGCCGTGGACAGGGCCCCGGGGAGCTGTTTTTT
CASRGQGPGELFF
>few|NA|TRBJ2-4|TRBV5-1
TGCGCCAGCAGCTTGGGGCAGAACAACATTCAGTACTTC
CASSLGQNNIQYF
>NA|NA|TRBJ2-2|TRBV7-8
TGTGCCAGCAGCCATTGCAGGGGCCGAGACACCGGGGAGCTGTTTTTT
CASSHCRGRDTGELFF
>many|NA|TRBJ1-2|TRBV6-6
TGTGCCAGCGGGACGGATAACTATGGCTACACCTTC
CASGTDNYGYTF
>NA|NA|TRBJ2-7|TRBV6-6
TGTGCCGGCAGCCCCGCCCGTGTCGATGGCTCGGGCGAGCAGTACTTC
CAGSPARVDGSGEQYF
>few|NA|TRBJ2-1|TRBV4-1
TGCGCCAGCAGCCTAGTCCCGGACAGCGCGCAGTTCTTC
CASSLVPDSAQFF
>NA|NA|TRBJ2-3|TRBV6-5
TGTGCCAGCAGCCGCCCTGAGCCCTATATCACAGATACGCAGTATTTT
CASSRPEPYITDTQYF
>NA|TRBD1|TRBJ2-4|TRBV9
TGTGCCAGCAGCGCAGACCTACAGGGGGCTGGAAACATTCAGTACTTC
CASSADLQGAGNIQYF
>many|TRBD2|TRBJ2-5|TRBV6-5
TGTGCCAGCAGTTACGGGGGACTAGCGGGAGGGAGCGAGACCCAGTACTTC
CASSYGGLAGGSETQYF
>NA|TRBD1|TRBJ2-4|TRBV20-1
TGCAGTGCTAGGATCCGAACCCGGACAGGAGAGCAGTACTTC
CSARIRTRTGEQYF
>NA|TRBD2|TRBJ2-3|TRBV7-2
TGTGCCAGCAGCTTAGTTAGCGGGAGTAGCACAGATACGCAGTATTTT
CASSLVSGSSTDTQYF
>many|NA|TRBJ2-5|TRBV6-5
TGTGCCAGCAGTTACTCGACTACTTCCCAAGAGACCCAGTACTTC
CASSYSTTSQETQYF
>NA|NA|TRBJ1-1|TRBV6-2/TRBV6-3
TGTGCCAGCAGCTCGGCTGTACCTGAAGCTTTCTTT
CASSSAVPEAFF
>once|TRBD1|TRBJ1-4|TRBV6-6
TGTGCCAGCAGTTACGCTCCAGGGGGCCAGGAAAAACTGTTTTTT
CASSYAPGGQEKLFF
>NA|NA|TRBJ2-1|TRBV29-1
TGCAGCGTTGAACCCATGAAGGGGTGGGACTCCTCCTACAATGAGCAGTTCTTC
CSVEPMKGWDSSYNEQFF
>NA|NA|TRBJ2-7|TRBV20-1
TGCAGTGCTAGAAAAGGGACGGTTACCCGCTACAAGCAGTACTTC
CSARKGTVTRYKQYF
>NA|TRBD1|TRBJ1-2|TRBV20-1
TGCAGTGCTGCCCCGGGACAGGGCCACTATGGCTACACCTTC
CSAAPGQGHYGYTF
>NA|NA|TRBJ2-2|TRBV3-1
TGTGCCAGCAGCCAAGGGACGGACACCGGGGAGCTGTTTTTT
CASSQGTDTGELFF
>NA|NA|TRBJ1-1|TRBV6-5
TGTGCCAGCCGCGCTTGGGACCGCAACACTGAAGCTTTCTTT
CASRAWDRNTEAFF
>few|NA|TRBJ2-5|TRBV29-1
TGCAGCGCGGGACTGCAAGAGACCCAGTACTTC
CSAGLQETQYF
>NA|NA|TRBJ2-5|TRBV4-1
TGCGCCAGCAGCCAAGATAGGGGAGAGATGGAGACCCAGTACTTC
CASSQDRGEMETQYF
>NA|NA|TRBJ2-3|TRBV24-1
TGTGCCACCAGTGATTGGAAGGATAATACGCAGTATTTT
CATSDWKDNTQYF